These T cell receptor beta chains were read from a single sample in a study of T-cell memory formation after mild COVID-19. TCRdb re-called the 5' RACE reads through MiXCR, storing one row per CDR3 protein. The sample has 100,000 to 130,000 distinct CDR3 sequences, roughly an eighth seen once. The sequenced sample was PBMCs or a T cell subset sorted from them (not recorded which). Source of these receptors: a man in his late teens or twenties who had mild COVID-19 (a few samples of this study predate the infection). Cell type and time point are not known. Both conserved end residues are part of each CDR3. The D gene is left open where the match is weak.

d_call	v_call	cdr3_aa
.	TRBV4-3	CASSQIPGRKTQETQYF
.	TRBV5-1	CASSLVFSGTYQETQYF
TRBD2	TRBV7-9	CASSPPVLAGHNEQFF
TRBD1	TRBV15	CATSSLRGQGPLPGSSSGANVLTF
.	TRBV4-3	CASSQVGLQAAQYF
TRBD1	TRBV19	CASRPGTGAPEPQHF
TRBD2	TRBV29-1	CSVGGTSGRNNEQFF
.	TRBV29-1	CSVELTDNTEAFF
TRBD1	TRBV12-3/TRBV12-4	CASSLGQGPYNGYTF
.	TRBV4-3	CASSQDQKGPSGANVLTF
.	TRBV7-8	CASSLASDGGLSEQFF
.	TRBV20-1	CSAAQLGGGIDEQFF
TRBD1	TRBV7-2	CASSLDGGQVNTGELFF
TRBD2	TRBV11-2	CASSLLAGGRNEQFF
.	TRBV7-9	CASALENQPQHF
.	TRBV6-5	CASSYSGGTGQPQHF
.	TRBV4-2	CASSQDEGDTYNEQFF
.	TRBV7-7	CASSTGRYGQETQYF
.	TRBV7-8	CASSSTETGELFF
.	TRBV7-9	CASAGEVTNEKLFF
TRBD1	TRBV4-2	CASSHGTGVLETQYF
.	TRBV28	CASSLGVASNYGYTF
TRBD1	TRBV6-2/TRBV6-3	CASSYGQGLGNQPQHF
.	TRBV27	CSSSLTGGAGGYTF
.	TRBV4-1	CASSQDVQPPNTGELFF
.	TRBV6-6	CASSYFGSQETQYF
.	TRBV4-1	CASSPGGSNYGYTF
.	TRBV6-5	CASSYLDSLNTGELFF
.	TRBV27	CASAPGLNYGYTF
.	TRBV13	CASSALGNEQFF
.	TRBV7-6	CASSFTGRGYTDTQYF
.	TRBV4-1	CASSQEPGISNYGYTF
.	TRBV29-1	CSVTSGTGELFF
TRBD2	TRBV7-2	CASSSGLAGGPWETQYF
.	TRBV19	CASSIIGGADQPQHF
.	TRBV20-1	CSAGSLAETNTGELFF
TRBD2	TRBV12-5	CASGLLLAGGLSYNEQFF
.	TRBV27	CASSSIPPGQTKAFF
TRBD1	TRBV7-9	CASSLVGTGTHTDTQYF
.	TRBV6-5	CASSSTTDTQYF
.	TRBV7-2	CASSLGGGVTYEQYF
TRBD2	TRBV12-3/TRBV12-4	CASSGAGGGNTQYF
.	TRBV7-2	CASSLGIAGSHTDTQYF
.	TRBV29-1	CSVIGTQETQYF
.	TRBV3-1	CASSQEFSGRVTEAFF
.	TRBV7-8	CASSARRYGQMNQPQHF
.	TRBV6-2/TRBV6-3	CASSPPGGTITEAFF
.	TRBV4-3	CASSQDGQSSYNSPLHF
TRBD1	TRBV7-6	CASTPWTGAVTGELFF
.	TRBV20-1	CSASSRENYGYTF
.	TRBV13	CASSFMGDTQYF
.	TRBV4-1	CASSQLQSETQYF
.	TRBV12-3/TRBV12-4	CASSFALGDTEAFF
TRBD2	TRBV12-3/TRBV12-4	CASSLAGRGPSTDTQYF
TRBD2	TRBV7-9	CASSFNLAAGELFF
.	TRBV20-1	CSARILVKHEQFF
TRBD1	TRBV27	CASRPGQGPVELFF
TRBD1	TRBV7-9	CASRQGADTEAFF
TRBD2	TRBV7-9	CASSLRTAELAGGDYEQYF